This T cell receptor beta chain was obtained from a study of graft-versus-host responses after intestinal transplantation. This clone was seen a handful of times. There were roughly 200,000 CFSE-labeled responder cells plated together with roughly 200,000 irradiated, violet-dye-labeled stimulator cells. Sorting after the reaction isolated proliferating CFSE-low CD3+CD4+ and CD3+CD8+ responders. Overall study findings and caveats: When patients had graft-donor T cell macrochimerism, their allografts held high graft-versus-host to host-versus-graft clonal ratios.

After removal of 6 bases from V and 9 bases from J, the junction contained 7 bases not matched to a gene. The CDR3 runs 14 residues. Germline loops: CDR1 MNHEY, CDR2 SVGAGI. Profiling relied on immunoSEQ multiplex PCR, and the TCRdb table lists in-frame clones only, not all of them. The data show some 14,000 clones, approximately 32% seen once. The sequence was obtained from a human patient who received an intestinal transplant. V gene TRBV6-5 combines with J gene TRBJ1-6; 8 bases map to TRBD1. Sequencing used alloreactive CD4+ T cells from a mixed lymphocyte reaction culture, obtained before intestinal transplant. Sample subset: CFSE-low proliferating T cells sorted from approximately 6-day pre-transplant mixed lymphocyte reaction (GvH or HvG direction). Here the CDR3 reads CASSLGTGSSPLHF. The CDR3 DNA sequence: TGTGCCAGCAGCCTCGGGACAGGCAGTTCACCCCTCCACTTT.